The 14 T cell receptor beta chains below come from one sample, sequenced in a study of STAT5B mutations in CD4+ large granular lymphocyte leukemia (dated by TCRdb to between 2021 and 2024). Libraries were made using the immunoSEQ multiplex PCR assay. TCRdb stores this immuneACCESS table with in-frame sequences only. Part of the clones is absent; in the studies checked, under half of the shortfall reflects unresolved V genes, and no reason is known for the rest. The sample yields about 30,000 clones; around 80% were counted once. The leading ten clones occupy about 2% of the sample. The source material was CD4+ T cells from blood buffy coats. These receptors all stem from a human donor in good health.

The chain links TRBV30 to TRBJ1-5; D is unresolved. This CDR3 is built from 13 residues. V shed 0 bases and J shed 4 bases, with 7 bases lying between them. Germline CDR1 reads GTSNPN; CDR2 reads SVGIG (reference sequence). CDR3 DNA sequence: TGTGCCTGGAGTGTACATCAGAATCAGCCCCAGCATTTT. It yields the protein CAWSVHQNQPQHF.

The chain couples TRBV6-1 to TRBJ2-7; TRBD1 is a possible D gene (6 bases). V lost 5 bases to trimming and J lost 2 bases, with 16 bases between them. CDR1 is MNHNS and CDR2 is SASEGT in the germline V gene. The length of the CDR3 is 15 residues. CDR3 sequence reads: CASSNKARGPYEQYF. CDR3 in DNA: TGTGCCAGCAGTAATAAGGCCAGGGGACCCTACGAGCAGTACTTC.

V usage is TRBV9 and J usage is TRBJ2-2; 7 nucleotides line up with TRBD2. The V gene end was trimmed by 2 bases and the J gene end by 5 bases; junction bases not matched to a gene: 9. CDR1 SGDLS and CDR2 YYNGEE come from the germline V gene. The CDR3 consists of 16 residues. This CDR3 reads CASSVASGAATGELFF. The CDR3 DNA reads as TGTGCCAGCAGCGTGGCGAGCGGGGCGGCGACCGGGGAGCTGTTTTTT. The full variable domain, rest sourced from reference TRBV9 and TRBJ2-2, is DSGVTQTPKHLITATGQRVTLRCSPRSGDLSVYWYQQSLDQGLQFLIQYYNGEERAKGNILERFSAQQFPDLHSELNLSSLELGDSALYFCASSVASGAATGELFFGEGSRLTVL.

This clone was picked up a small number of times. The chain carries TRBV7-6 and TRBJ1-4; 7 bases are shared with TRBD1. CDR1 and CDR2 from the germline V gene are SGHVS and FNYEAQ. This CDR3 region has 14 residues. J was trimmed by 8 bases and V by 5 bases; bases with no gene match: 8. CDR3 nucleotide sequence: TGTGCCAGCAGCAGAGGGGGCGGTGGGGAAAAACTGTTTTTT. Its protein product is CASSRGGGGEKLFF.

V gene TRBV11-3 combines with J gene TRBJ2-3; the D is unclear. This CDR3 spans 14 amino acids. CDR1 and CDR2 from the germline V gene are SGHNT and YENEEA. Trimming stripped 5 bases from V and 5 bases from J, with 14 bases between. The CDR3 loop is CASSRSGAGDTQYF. Written as DNA, the CDR3 is TGTGCCAGCAGCCGGTCAGGAGCCGGAGATACGCAGTATTTT.

The chain combines TRBV14 with TRBJ1-1, with D possibly matching TRBD1 (5 bases). V shed 0 bases and J shed 2 bases, with 10 bases lying between them. The CDR3 is made up of 15 amino acids. The germline V gene has CDR1 SGHDN and CDR2 FVKESK. The CDR3: CASSQDQGRNTEAFF. The CDR3 bases are TGTGCCAGCAGCCAAGATCAGGGCAGAAACACTGAAGCTTTCTTT.

The V call is TRBV29-1, the J call TRBJ2-7; 9 nucleotides line up with TRBD1. Germline V gene data show CDR1 as SQVTM and CDR2 as ANQGSEA. Trimming at V came to 7 bases and at J to 5 bases, leaving 12 bases not matched to a gene. This CDR3 comprises 14 residues. The CDR3: CSGGRGQGKNEQYF. The CDR3 coding sequence is TGCAGCGGAGGCAGGGGACAGGGAAAGAACGAGCAGTACTTC.

The J gene is TRBJ2-5, the V gene TRBV30; 9 nucleotides match TRBD2. V trimming: 2 bases; J trimming: 5 bases; junction bases outside the gene matches: 9. The CDR3 covers 15 residues. In germline, CDR1 is GTSNPN, CDR2 SVGIG (reference sequence). This chain's CDR3 is CAWSIRTSAGETQYF. In DNA form, the CDR3 reads TGTGCCTGGAGTATCCGGACTAGCGCCGGGGAGACCCAGTACTTC.

The genes are TRBV11-2 and TRBJ2-3; TRBD2 matches at 10 bases. Germline V gives CDR1 SGHAT, CDR2 FQNNGV. The CDR3 has 15 amino acids. V shed 5 bases and J 6 bases; nucleotides not matched to a gene: 8. CDR3 amino acids: CASSRTSGGADTQYF. DNA for the CDR3: TGTGCCAGCAGCCGGACTAGCGGAGGGGCGGATACGCAGTATTTT.

The V and J genes are TRBV23-1 and TRBJ1-2; D is unresolved. TRBV23-1 is classed as an ORF, of uncertain function. Trimming took off 0 bases at V and 2 bases at J, with 7 bases between the two ends. The CDR3 loop spans 14 amino acids. CDR3 residues: CASSQSAGNYGYTF. DNA of the CDR3: TGCGCCAGCAGTCAATCCGCAGGAAACTATGGCTACACCTTC.

This clone was counted a single time. J is TRBJ2-3 and V is TRBV5-1, with D tentatively TRBD1 (5 bases). The ends were cut back, 0 bases at V and 6 bases at J, with 14 bases in the middle. CDR1 SGHRS and CDR2 YFSETQ come from the germline V gene. The CDR3 extends over 15 amino acids. The CDR3 DNA reads TGCGCCAGCAGCTTGGCCGGGCGACAGTCCGATACGCAGTATTTT. Encoded protein: CASSLAGRQSDTQYF.

The rearrangement uses TRBV4-2 and TRBJ1-1; D perhaps matches TRBD1 (6 bases). Germline V gene lookup returns CDR1 LGHNA and CDR2 YNFKEQ. Trimming removed 5 bases from V and 6 bases from J, with 19 bases in between. This CDR3 contains 15 residues. CDR3 residues: CASSFVSGDRAEAFF. CDR3 DNA sequence: TGTGCCAGCAGCTTCGTGTCAGGGGATCGCGCTGAAGCTTTCTTT.

This sequence joins TRBV6-5 and TRBJ2-5, with 12 bases that match TRBD1. V shed 6 bases, J shed 11 bases, and the junction held 13 bases outside the gene matches. Germline CDR1 MNHEY, CDR2 SVGAGI. The CDR3 sequence is 15 residues long. Here the CDR3 DNA reads TGTGCCAGCAGCGACGGGACAGGGGGCTTCGGGGAGCAGTACTTC. The encoded protein is CASSDGTGGFGEQYF.

This clone has a handful of counts. CDR3 DNA: TGTGCCAGCAGCTCGTCCTCTAGCGGGGGGGCGAGAAATGAGCAGTTCTTC. It specifies CASSSSSSGGARNEQFF. The chain recombines TRBV11-2 with TRBJ2-1; 12 positions agree with TRBD2. V gave up 4 bases and J gave up 7 bases; unmatched junction bases: 11. CDR1 is SGHAT and CDR2 is FQNNGV in the germline V gene. The CDR3 is made up of 17 amino acids.